This T cell receptor beta chain was sequenced during a study of blood T cell repertoires in COVID-19. Across the study: Acute and convalescent COVID-19 samples came from the United States, Italy and Spain.

Some clones are missing from TCRdb's copy, which holds only in-frame ones; the method was immunoSEQ multiplex PCR. The data hold roughly 110,000 clones, with 84% observed a single time. V lost 5 bases and J lost 0, with 11 bases in between. Germline-derived CDR1 and CDR2 are SNHLY and FYNNEI. This CDR3 is built from 14 residues. The TCR was taken from a woman in her fifties or sixties with acute or convalescent COVID-19. This chain connects TRBV2 to TRBJ2-7; D gene unclear. The material sequenced was peripheral blood. The CDR3 reads CASSMSQISYEQYF. The CDR3 DNA is TGTGCCAGCAGTATGTCCCAGATCTCCTACGAGCAGTACTTC.